The T cell receptor (beta chain) under discussion was sequenced for a study of memory CD4+ T cells and cytomegalovirus serostatus. Study results and caveats: Of about 150 reported CMV TCRbeta sequences, some 67 were found in memory CD4+ repertoires.

Per the study methods: After removing out-of-frame reads, 2 million to 2.5 million distinct TCRbeta sequences remained. Assay: immunoSEQ multiplex PCR; the TCRdb copy retains only in-frame clones and omits some. V and J calls and clone size are copied from that table; D and trimming were computed from the DNA. This table holds over 45,000 clones, about 81% found once. The sort gate was single viable CD3+CD4+CD8-CD45RO+ cells for memory CD4+ T cells. Points on this clone: Its target is unknown.

Germline lookup yields CDR1 KGHSH and CDR2 LQKENI. Germline trimming cut 3 bases from V and 5 bases from J; bases unmatched to any gene: 3. The CDR3 has 14 amino acids. The receptor was isolated from an adult in good health and CMV-seronegative. Material for sequencing was memory CD4+ T cells from blood. The chain carries TRBV18 and TRBJ2-1; 8 bases line up with TRBD1. The DNA of the CDR3 is TGTGCCAGCTCACCTTACAGGGGGGACAATGAGCAGTTCTTC. It encodes CASSPYRGDNEQFF.